The 8 T cell receptor beta chains given below trace back to one sample, sequenced in a study of Tregs in tolerant kidney transplant recipients. This table comes from immunoSEQ multiplex PCR, and its TCRdb copy is limited to in-frame clones, with some not included. The specimen's table records tens of thousands of clones. Mixed chimerism was transient after nonmyeloablative marrow transplants from related graft donors. The sequenced sample was CD4+ T cells from blood (PBMCs), obtained 24 months after the transplant. The origin of the receptors is a human patient who received a combined kidney and bone marrow transplant. The T cells may come from the graft donor.

With regard to this clone: Coverage ceases 3 residues before the CDR3 finishes, and the germline J gene fills in the end. The chain uses TRBV28 and TRBJ2-6; D is undetermined. The CDR3 loop spans 13 amino acids. The V end lost 8 bases, the J end lost 0 bases, and 5 bases lay between the germline ends. Germline V lookup: CDR1 MDHEN, CDR2 SYDVKM. CDR3 in amino acids: CASELSGANVLTF. Partial CDR3 DNA: TGTGCCAGCGAACTCTCTGGGGCCAACGTC.

To note about this clone: Sequencing ends 3 residues short of the CDR3 end; the germline J gene provides the rest. The V and J genes are TRBV30 and TRBJ1-5; 8 bases agree with TRBD1. This CDR3 is 14 amino acids long. V dropped 0 bases and J dropped 9; count of bases not matched to a gene: 7. Per germline, CDR1 GTSNPN and CDR2 SVGIG (reference sequence). CDR3 protein: CAWSVSRGRGPQHF. CDR3 bases read: TGTGCCTGGAGTGTAAGCAGGGGGCGGGGGCCC. The full variable domain, with the rest looked up from reference TRBV30 and TRBJ1-5, is SQTIHQWPATLVQPVGSPLSLECTVEGTSNPNLYWYRQAAGRGLQLLFYSVGIGQISSEVPQNLSASRPQDRQFILSSKKLLLSDSGFYLCAWSVSRGRGPQHFGDGTRLSIL.

With regard to this clone: The sequence runs out 3 residues before the end of the CDR3; the remainder is reconstructed from the germline J gene. This chain uses TRBV6-2 or TRBV6-3 with TRBJ2-7; maybe TRBD2 (7 bases). CDR3 length: 16 amino acids. Germline V lookup: CDR1 MNHEY, CDR2 SVGEGT. The V and J ends lost 5 bases and 4 bases respectively, with 21 bases between them. Incomplete CDR3 DNA: TGTGCCAGCAGTCTCGGTCGGGGGGCGCGGTCGTACGAG. It yields the protein CASSLGRGARSYE. The whole CDR3 sequence reads CASSLGRGARSYEQYF.

A note on this clone: The sequence runs out 3 residues before the end of the CDR3; the remainder is reconstructed from the germline J gene. This chain connects TRBV10-3 to TRBJ2-1, with D possibly matching TRBD2 (5 bases). The CDR3 runs to 16 residues. Germline V gives CDR1 ENHRY, CDR2 SYGVKD. Trimming removed 0 bases from V and 0 bases from J, with 9 bases in between. Incomplete CDR3 DNA: TGTGCCATCAGTGAGTCGACGGGGTACTCCTACAATGAG. Its protein is CAISESTGYSYNE. Given in full, the CDR3 is CAISESTGYSYNEQFF.

About this clone: The CDR3 extends 3 residues past the end of the read, so its final part is completed from the germline J gene. The rearrangement uses TRBV20-1 and TRBJ2-7; D is unclear. The CDR3 has 13 amino acids. The germline V and J ends were trimmed by 0 bases and 0 bases, with 6 bases remaining between them. Per germline, CDR1 DFQATT and CDR2 SNEGSKA (reference sequence). The CDR3 sequence: CSARDDSSYEQYF. Incomplete CDR3 DNA: TGCAGTGCTAGAGATGACTCCTCCTACGAG.

Concerning this clone itself: The read terminates 3 residues before the CDR3 end, so the remaining end is supplied by the germline J gene. V gene TRBV5-5 combines with J gene TRBJ2-5, with TRBD1 as a possible D gene (5 bases). The CDR3 has 13 amino acids. Germline V gene sequence: CDR1 SGHKS, CDR2 YYEKEE (reference sequence). V lost 5 bases, J lost 5 bases, and 13 bases lay in between. The DNA read from the CDR3 is TGTGCCAGCAGTGTCATGGGGCCGGAGACC. It translates to CASSVMGPET. The CDR3, in full, reads CASSVMGPETQYF. Filled out from reference TRBV5-5 and TRBJ2-5, the complete variable domain reads DAGVTQSPTHLIKTRGQQVTLRCSPISGHKSVSWYQQVLGQGPQFIFQYYEKEERGRGNFPDRFSARQFPNYSSELNVNALLLGDSALYLCASSVMGPETQYFGPGTRLLVL.

With regard to this clone: The read comes to an end 3 residues before the CDR3 does, leaving the germline J gene to fill in the end. The genes are TRBV5-4 and TRBJ1-2, with D perhaps TRBD1 (6 bases). The CDR3 extends over 16 amino acids. Germline CDR1 reads SGHNT; CDR2 reads YYREEE (reference sequence). The CDR3 protein is CASSSSGGGLVGGYTF. The CDR3 bases that were read are TGTGCCAGCAGCTCCTCGGGCGGGGGGCTGGTAGGGGGC.

With regard to this clone: The read stops 3 residues short of the end of the CDR3; the missing end is completed from the germline J gene. J is TRBJ1-5 and V is TRBV20-1, with 9 nucleotides matching TRBD1. Germline V gene sequence: CDR1 DFQATT, CDR2 SNEGSKA (reference sequence). Trimming removed 6 bases from V and 2 bases from J; junction bases left unmatched: 2. The CDR3 runs to 13 residues. This CDR3 reads CSARTGGNQPQHF. The CDR3 bases that were read are TGCAGTGCGAGGACAGGGGGCAATCAGCCC.